This T cell receptor (beta chain) was observed in a study of radiotherapy plus CTLA-4 blockade in lung cancer. Broader study findings: Tumor-origin TCR clones grew in blood after radiotherapy plus ipilimumab.

This clone was seen only a few times. The antigen is not known. Germline CDR1 is SGHRS and CDR2 is YFSETQ. The V end lost 4 bases, the J end lost 0 bases, and 11 bases lay between the germline ends. The CDR3 consists of 14 residues. Some clones are missing from TCRdb's copy, which holds only in-frame ones; the method was immunoSEQ multiplex PCR. The sample records tens of thousands of clones, 83% being singletons. This chain connects TRBV5-1 to TRBJ2-7, with D tentatively TRBD1 or TRBD2 (5 bases each). The TCR originated in a human donor with non-small cell lung cancer who had stable disease on radiotherapy plus ipilimumab. Source: peripheral blood, taken from a patient treated with radiotherapy plus ipilimumab. For the CDR3, the DNA is TGCGCCAGCAGCCGGGACGGAATCTCCTACGAGCAGTACTTC. It encodes CASSRDGISYEQYF. The whole variable domain, remainder taken from reference TRBV5-1 and TRBJ2-7, is KAGVTQTPRYLIKTRGQQVTLSCSPISGHRSVSWYQQTPGQGLQFLFEYFSETQRNKGNFPGRFSGRQFSNSRSEMNVSTLELGDSALYLCASSRDGISYEQYFGPGTRLTVT.